This TCR beta chain was retrieved from a study of T cell repertoires in cytomegalovirus infection. About the study: Public TCR beta signatures provided an indication of both CMV infection and a matching HLA type.

This CDR3 is built from 13 residues. V lost 6 bases and J lost 0, with 12 bases in between. Germline-derived CDR1 and CDR2 are DFQATT and SNEGSKA (reference sequence). Of note for this clonotype: No antigen is known for it.

Study-level findings and limits: Dominating the ex vivo response were HLA-C-restricted CMV-specific TCR beta clonotypes. Identification of carriers of CMV plus the relevant HLA was achieved through cumulative public TCR beta family frequency.

TCRdb reprocessed the reads via MiXCR and lists one record per CDR3 protein. The sample lists some 700,000 distinct CDR3 sequences; roughly 35% were seen once. The chain employs TRBV20-1 and TRBJ2-7; D may be TRBD1 (6 bases). The sequenced sample was PBMCs. This receptor was taken from a human donor in good health (CMV status not recorded). Some clones in this sample may be carry-over from other donors' samples. The chain's CDR3 is CSAPGTHSYEQYF. The CDR3 coding sequence is TGCAGTGCACCCGGGACACACTCCTACGAGCAGTACTTC.